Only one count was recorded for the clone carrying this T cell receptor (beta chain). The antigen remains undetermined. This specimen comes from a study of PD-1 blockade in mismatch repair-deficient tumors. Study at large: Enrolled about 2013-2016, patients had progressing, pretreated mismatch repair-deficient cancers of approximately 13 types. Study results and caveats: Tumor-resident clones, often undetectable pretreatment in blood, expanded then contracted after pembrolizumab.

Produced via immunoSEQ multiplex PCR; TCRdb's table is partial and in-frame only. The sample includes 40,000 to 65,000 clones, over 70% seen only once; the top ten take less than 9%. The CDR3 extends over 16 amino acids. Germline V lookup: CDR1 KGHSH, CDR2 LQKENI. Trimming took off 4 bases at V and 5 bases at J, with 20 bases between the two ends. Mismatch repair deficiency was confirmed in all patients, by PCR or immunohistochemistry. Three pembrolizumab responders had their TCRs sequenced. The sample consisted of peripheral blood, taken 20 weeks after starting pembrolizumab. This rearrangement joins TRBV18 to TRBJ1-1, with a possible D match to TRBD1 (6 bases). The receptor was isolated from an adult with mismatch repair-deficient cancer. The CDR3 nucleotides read TGTGCCAGCTCACGGGACACCCGGTCTCTTGGGACTGAAGCTTTCTTT. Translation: CASSRDTRSLGTEAFF.